A single sample is the source of the 22 T cell receptor beta chains below, sequenced in a study of control samples from healthy donors and cancer patients. The data were produced by immunoSEQ multiplex PCR, yet TCRdb's version contains in-frame clones alone and is incomplete. Of 75,000 to 90,000 clones in the sample, 89% are singletons; the top ten hold under 7.5%. The sequenced sample consisted of blood. These TCRs come from a man aged 50 to 60 in good health.

The chain is built from TRBV12-3 or TRBV12-4 and TRBJ2-5; no reliable D call. Trimming took off 5 bases at V and 5 bases at J, with 6 bases between the two ends. CDR3 length: 11 amino acids. CDR3 residues: CASSPAETQYF. As DNA, the CDR3 is TGTGCCAGCAGTCCTGCGGAGACCCAGTACTTC.

This chain connects TRBV7-2 to TRBJ2-7, with 10 bases fitting TRBD1. There are 14 residues in the CDR3. Germline assignment: CDR1 SGHTA and CDR2 FQGNSA. V gave up 4 bases and J gave up 2 bases; unmatched junction bases: 2. CDR3 amino acids: CASSSTGGPYEQYF. The CDR3 region has the DNA TGTGCCAGCAGCTCGACAGGGGGCCCCTACGAGCAGTACTTC.

This clone has a single count. This chain connects TRBV6-5 to TRBJ1-5; tentative D call: TRBD1 (5 bases). The germline V gene encodes CDR1 MNHEY and CDR2 SVGAGI. The CDR3 length is 15 residues. V lost 8 bases and J 0 bases, leaving 14 bases between the germline ends. The CDR3 nucleotides read TGTGCCAGCGCCCGGGACTTTTCTAGCAATCAGCCCCAGCATTTT. Encoded protein: CASARDFSSNQPQHF.

This chain links TRBV5-1 with TRBJ1-3, with D unresolved. Trimming removed 4 bases from V and 0 bases from J, with 11 bases in between. The CDR3 spans 15 residues. The germline CDR1 and CDR2 sequences are SGHRS and YFSETQ. The CDR3 sequence is CASSPGPSSGNTIYF. CDR3 in DNA: TGCGCCAGCAGCCCCGGACCCAGCTCTGGAAACACCATATATTTT.

V and J are TRBV7-2 and TRBJ1-1; 7 bases agree with TRBD1. Germline CDR1 reads SGHTA; CDR2 reads FQGNSA. The CDR3 spans 14 residues. V shed 4 bases, J shed 2 bases, and the junction held 4 bases outside the gene matches. In DNA, the CDR3 is TGTGCCAGCAGCTGGGGACAGTCCAACACTGAAGCTTTCTTT. This sequence encodes CASSWGQSNTEAFF.

The chain links TRBV3-1 (or the pseudogene TRBV3-2) to TRBJ1-1; D may be TRBD1 (5 bases). The CDR3 has 15 amino acids. Germline V gives CDR1 LGHDT, CDR2 YNNKEL (reference sequence). Trimming took 2 bases from V and 2 from J, leaving 12 bases between them. The CDR3 nucleotides read TGTGCCAGCAGCCAATGGGACCGAGAAAACACTGAAGCTTTCTTT. Its protein is CASSQWDRENTEAFF.

This chain links TRBV7-2 with TRBJ2-7; possible D gene TRBD2, 5 bases. Germline-derived CDR1 and CDR2 are SGHTA and FQGNSA. This CDR3 has 12 amino acids. Trimming shortened V by 3 bases and J by 4 bases, and 7 bases separated the two germline ends. This CDR3 reads CASSFGDYEQYF. The DNA for the CDR3 is TGTGCCAGCAGCTTCGGGGATTACGAGCAGTACTTC. The entire variable domain, with the rest obtained from reference TRBV7-2 and TRBJ2-7, is as follows: GAGVSQSPSNKVTEKGKDVELRCDPISGHTALYWYRQSLGQGLEFLIYFQGNSAPDKSGLPSDRFSAERTGGSVSTLTIQRTQQEDSAVYLCASSFGDYEQYFGPGTRLTVT.

The chain carries TRBV19 and TRBJ1-2, with 7 bases that match TRBD1. J lost 4 bases, V lost 5 bases, and 7 bases had no gene match. CDR1 and CDR2 from the germline V gene are LNHDA and SQIVND (reference sequence). This CDR3 is built from 14 residues. CDR3 region: CASSSNRDSYGYTF. CDR3 nucleotide sequence: TGTGCCAGTAGTTCTAATAGGGACAGCTATGGCTACACCTTC.

This clone was observed a handful of times. The chain is built from TRBV3-1 (or the pseudogene TRBV3-2) and TRBJ2-1; 9 bases are shared with TRBD1. Per germline, CDR1 LGHDT and CDR2 YNNKEL (reference sequence). The J segment lost 9 bases and the V segment lost 3 bases, leaving 6 bases of the junction unmatched. This CDR3 spans 14 amino acids. CDR3 region: CASSHGTGSGEQFF. DNA for the CDR3: TGTGCCAGCAGCCACGGGACAGGGAGCGGTGAGCAGTTCTTC.

The chain links TRBV4-2 to TRBJ2-7, with 7 bases identical to TRBD2. Germline-derived CDR1 and CDR2 are LGHNA and YNFKEQ. The junction had 3 bases not matched to a gene; V was cut back by 1 base and J by 0 bases. There are 15 residues in the CDR3. The CDR3 is CASSQARTSSYEQYF. CDR3 coding DNA: TGTGCCAGCAGCCAAGCCCGGACTAGCTCCTACGAGCAGTACTTC.

The chain uses TRBV24-1 and TRBJ2-7; the D is unclear. CDR1 and CDR2 (germline): KGHDR, SFDVKD. CDR3 length: 14 amino acids. V was shortened by 5 bases and J by 6 bases, with 16 bases between the two germline ends. The DNA for the CDR3 is TGTGCCACCAGTGGGGCAACCCAGGCCGGCGAGCAGTACTTC. Translation: CATSGATQAGEQYF.

The CDR3 sequence: CASSQGDGMEQFF. The CDR3 DNA follows: TGTGCCAGCAGCCAAGGCGACGGGATGGAGCAGTTCTTC. The rearrangement uses TRBV3-1 (or the pseudogene TRBV3-2) and TRBJ2-1, with D maybe TRBD2 (5 bases). V was clipped by 1 base and J by 10 bases, with 11 bases between them. This CDR3 comprises 13 residues. Germline V lookup: CDR1 LGHDT, CDR2 YNNKEL (reference sequence).

The rearrangement uses TRBV10-3 and TRBJ1-1; no clear D. Germline V gives CDR1 ENHRY, CDR2 SYGVKD. V lost 3 bases, J lost 4 bases, and 3 bases lay in between. The CDR3 has 11 residues. CDR3 region: CAISDLTEAFF. The DNA for the CDR3 is TGTGCCATCAGTGACCTCACTGAAGCTTTCTTT.

The chain carries TRBV3-1 (or the pseudogene TRBV3-2) and TRBJ2-1, with TRBD1 matching over 8 bases. CDR1 and CDR2 (germline): LGHDT, YNNKEL (reference sequence). The ends lost 1 base at V and 9 bases at J; junction bases unmatched: 5. The CDR3 length is 14 residues. The CDR3, as DNA: TGTGCCAGCAGCCAAGGGACAGGGAAAGGTGAGCAGTTCTTC. It codes for CASSQGTGKGEQFF.

The chain combines TRBV27 with TRBJ1-1; D is undetermined. Germline V lookup: CDR1 MNHEY, CDR2 SMNVEV (reference sequence). V was pared by 0 bases and J by 5 bases, with 13 bases between. The CDR3 totals 15 residues. CDR3 nucleotides: TGTGCCAGCAGTTTATCCCCTTACGGGAGGACTGAAGCTTTCTTT. Translated: CASSLSPYGRTEAFF.

V usage is TRBV7-9 and J usage is TRBJ1-2; the D is unclear. The CDR3 consists of 14 residues. V gave up 7 bases and J gave up 4 bases, with 16 bases separating them. Per germline, CDR1 SEHNR and CDR2 FQNEAQ (reference sequence). The CDR3 nucleotides read TGTGCCAGCATCAGTAATAGTGCGGGCTATGGCTACACCTTC. It codes for CASISNSAGYGYTF.

This clone showed up just a few times. The J gene is TRBJ1-2, the V gene TRBV2; no clear D gene. The CDR3 has 18 residues. Germline values: CDR1 SNHLY, CDR2 FYNNEI. The ends were cut back, 5 bases at V and 2 bases at J, with 24 bases in the middle. The CDR3 region is CASSNQELVRGSNYGYTF. DNA of the CDR3: TGTGCCAGCAGTAACCAAGAATTGGTGAGAGGGTCGAACTATGGCTACACCTTC.

The V gene is TRBV5-1, the J gene TRBJ2-7, with D hard to call. Trimming took 7 bases from V and 2 from J, leaving 13 bases between them. This CDR3 is 13 amino acids long. CDR1 and CDR2 from the germline V gene are SGHRS and YFSETQ. The CDR3 loop is CASSWDETYEQYF. In nucleotides, the CDR3 is TGCGCCAGCTCTTGGGATGAAACCTACGAGCAGTACTTC. The entire variable domain, with the rest obtained from reference TRBV5-1 and TRBJ2-7, is as follows: KAGVTQTPRYLIKTRGQQVTLSCSPISGHRSVSWYQQTPGQGLQFLFEYFSETQRNKGNFPGRFSGRQFSNSRSEMNVSTLELGDSALYLCASSWDETYEQYFGPGTRLTVT.

The rearrangement joins TRBV3-1 (or the pseudogene TRBV3-2) to TRBJ2-5; 7 bases fit TRBD2. Trimming took 3 bases from V and 4 from J; bases not matched to a gene: 8. Germline CDR1 and CDR2: LGHDT and YNNKEL (reference sequence). The CDR3 spans 15 residues. CDR3 DNA: TGTGCCAGCAGCCAGGGGGGGATAGGGTTAGAGACCCAGTACTTC. Translation gives CASSQGGIGLETQYF.

The chain uses TRBV7-2 and TRBJ2-2, with 10 bases that match TRBD2. The CDR3 contains 14 residues. The V segment lost 6 bases and the J segment 5 bases; nucleotides outside the gene matches: 3. Germline assignment: CDR1 SGHTA and CDR2 FQGNSA. The CDR3 sequence: CASRLAGVTGELFF. The CDR3 DNA reads TGTGCCAGCAGGCTAGCGGGGGTGACCGGGGAGCTGTTTTTT.

The genes are TRBV7-9 and TRBJ2-3; perhaps TRBD2 as D (5 bases). With 5 bases removed from V and 6 bases from J, the gap between germline ends came to 6 bases. The CDR3 has 11 residues. CDR1 is SEHNR, CDR2 FQNEAQ, per germline (reference sequence). In DNA form, the CDR3 reads TGTGCCAGCAGCCGCGGGGATACGCAGTATTTT. Amino acid sequence: CASSRGDTQYF. The whole variable domain, filled in from reference TRBV7-9 and TRBJ2-3, reads DTGVSQNPRHKITKRGQNVTFRCDPISEHNRLYWYRQTLGQGPEFLTYFQNEAQLEKSRLLSDRFSAERPKGSFSTLEIQRTEQGDSAMYLCASSRGDTQYFGPGTRLTVL.

The gene calls are TRBV10-3 and TRBJ2-2; 8 bases line up with TRBD1. With V trimmed by 9 bases and J by 4 bases, 4 bases remained unmatched. In germline, CDR1 is ENHRY, CDR2 SYGVKD. The CDR3 is made up of 13 amino acids. Here the CDR3 DNA reads TGTGCCATTGGACAGGGAGGCACCGGGGAGCTGTTTTTT. This encodes CAIGQGGTGELFF.